This T cell receptor (beta chain) was identified in a study of blood T cell repertoires in COVID-19. About the research overall: T cells, B-cell-depleted T cells, or PBMCs provided the cDNA or gDNA that served as material.

This clone was observed a single time. Germline lookup yields CDR1 MNHEY and CDR2 SVGAGI. The V and J ends lost 7 bases and 2 bases respectively, with 15 bases between them. The CDR3 is 14 residues long. In the original processing: Amplifying reference gene primers gave estimates of nucleated cell counts. Clones were read by immunoSEQ multiplex PCR, and TCRdb kept only the in-frame ones, dropping some. The V and J calls and clone size were taken over from that table, and D and trimming were inferred from the DNA. The sample lists 260,000 or so clones; approximately 90% were seen once. Adults between roughly 18 and 95 years of age took part from 24 US areas. Recovered participants had two consecutive negative NP/OP PCR tests, healthcare professional clearance, or symptom resolution.

The sequenced material came from PBMCs or T cells enriched from blood (not recorded which). This clonotype was sampled from a man aged 18 to 30 who had recovered from COVID-19. This chain links TRBV6-5 with TRBJ2-7, with a possible D match to TRBD1 (5 bases). CDR3 residues: CASIARDQPYEQYF. The CDR3 DNA reads TGTGCCAGCATTGCCAGGGATCAGCCCTACGAGCAGTACTTC.